This entry lists 25 T cell receptor beta chains sequenced from one sample in a study of radiotherapy plus CTLA-4 blockade in lung cancer (dated by TCRdb to the late 2010s). Library prep was done by the immunoSEQ multiplex PCR assay. Entries here come from immuneACCESS through TCRdb and include only in-frame sequences with V and J called. Some clones fail to appear in such tables; in the studies checked, an unresolved V gene covers under half of the shortfall, and the cause of the remainder is unknown. This sample is represented by tens of thousands of clones; about 88% of them were singletons. 6% to 8.5% of the sample is in the top ten clones. The sample consisted of peripheral blood, taken from a patient treated with radiotherapy plus ipilimumab. The origin of the receptors is a human donor with non-small cell lung cancer whose response to radiotherapy plus ipilimumab could not be evaluated.

This chain joins TRBV7-2 and TRBJ2-2; D uncertain. CDR1 SGHTA and CDR2 FQGNSA come from the germline V gene. This CDR3 comprises 14 residues. Trimming took 2 bases from V and 4 from J, leaving 8 bases between them. Here the CDR3 DNA reads TGTGCCAGCAGCTTATCACCGGGCACCGGGGAGCTGTTTTTT. Encoded protein: CASSLSPGTGELFF.

V gene TRBV30 combines with J gene TRBJ2-3; D is ambiguous. V was clipped by 3 bases and J by 4 bases, with 8 bases between them. Germline V gene data show CDR1 as GTSNPN and CDR2 as SVGIG (reference sequence). This CDR3 comprises 12 residues. DNA for the CDR3: TGTGCCTGGAGCCTGCAGGCAGATACGCAGTATTTT. This translates into CAWSLQADTQYF.

The chain combines TRBV9 with TRBJ2-7; 9 bases fit TRBD1. CDR1 is SGDLS, CDR2 YYNGEE, per germline. This CDR3 is built from 16 residues. With V trimmed by 3 bases and J by 4 bases, 11 bases remained unmatched. This CDR3 reads CASSEGPGTGWYEQYF. The CDR3 DNA follows: TGTGCCAGCAGCGAGGGGCCCGGGACAGGGTGGTACGAGCAGTACTTC.

The chain uses TRBV19 and TRBJ2-7; a possible D gene is TRBD1 (5 bases). Trimming stripped 8 bases from V and 4 bases from J, with 18 bases between. Germline V CDR1 and CDR2: LNHDA, SQIVND (reference sequence). The CDR3 sequence is 14 residues long. CDR3 bases: TGTGCCAGTCACGACAGAATTAACCCGTACGAGCAGTACTTC. Translated: CASHDRINPYEQYF.

V gene TRBV29-1 combines with J gene TRBJ2-7, with 7 positions matching TRBD1. The length of the CDR3 is 15 residues. The germline V gene encodes CDR1 SQVTM and CDR2 ANQGSEA. The J segment lost 3 bases and the V segment lost 4 bases, leaving 12 bases of the junction unmatched. The CDR3 spells CSVAPTGTVSYEQYF. As DNA, the CDR3 is TGCAGCGTTGCTCCGACCGGGACAGTTAGCTACGAGCAGTACTTC.

The CDR3 region has the DNA TGTGCCAGCAGCGTAGCTTCCGGGAGGGTTAATGAGCAGTTCTTC. Translated, it gives CASSVASGRVNEQFF. V usage is TRBV9 and J usage is TRBJ2-1; TRBD2 matches at 8 bases. This CDR3 has 15 residues. In germline, CDR1 is SGDLS, CDR2 YYNGEE. V gave up 0 bases and J gave up 7 bases; unmatched junction bases: 6.

The chain joins TRBV19 to TRBJ2-3; D may be TRBD1 (6 bases). Germline V gives CDR1 LNHDA, CDR2 SQIVND (reference sequence). The CDR3 consists of 14 residues. Trimming took off 3 bases at V and 4 bases at J, with 11 bases between the two ends. The CDR3 sequence is CASSIPGVPDTQYF. Here the CDR3 DNA reads TGTGCCAGTAGTATTCCAGGGGTGCCAGATACGCAGTATTTT.

This clone was recorded a few times. The V and J genes are TRBV7-9 and TRBJ2-1, with no clear D. The CDR3 loop spans 13 amino acids. Trimming removed 2 bases from V and 5 bases from J, with 7 bases in between. The germline CDR1 and CDR2 sequences are SEHNR and FQNEAQ (reference sequence). The CDR3 nucleotides read TGTGCCAGCAGCTTACGAGGAAACAATGAGCAGTTCTTC. The encoded protein is CASSLRGNNEQFF.

V is TRBV21-1 and J is TRBJ2-2; the table's D call, TRBD1, was not checked against the DNA. TRBV21-1 corresponds to a pseudogene. This CDR3 has 18 amino acids. The CDR3 sequence is CASSNRTGVNVGTGELFF. The CDR3 nucleotides read TGTGCCAGCAGCAACCGGACAGGGGTAAATGTAGGCACCGGGGAGCTGTTTTTT.

This chain connects TRBV6-5 to TRBJ2-7; 9 bases fit TRBD1. V trimming: 6 bases; J trimming: 5 bases; junction bases outside the gene matches: 8. Germline loops: CDR1 MNHEY, CDR2 SVGAGI. The CDR3 spans 14 residues. The CDR3 sequence is CASSPDRGAHEQYF. As DNA, the CDR3 is TGTGCCAGCAGCCCCGACAGGGGGGCCCACGAGCAGTACTTC.

V gene TRBV6-1 combines with J gene TRBJ2-3; 8 nucleotides match TRBD2. The V gene's germline CDR1 is MNHNS and CDR2 SASEGT. This CDR3 comprises 14 residues. Losses at the gene ends were 4 bases for V and 4 bases for J; bases not matched to a gene: 4. In nucleotides, the CDR3 is TGTGCCAGCAGTGCAACGGGGGGGCCAGATACGCAGTATTTT. Translated: CASSATGGPDTQYF.

This clone was picked up one time. The chain carries TRBV27 and TRBJ2-7; 7 positions agree with TRBD1. This CDR3 has 13 amino acids. V dropped 6 bases and J dropped 3; count of bases not matched to a gene: 5. The V gene's germline CDR1 is MNHEY and CDR2 SMNVEV (reference sequence). Here the CDR3 DNA reads TGTGCCAGCAGGGGGACAGCCGGCTACGAGCAGTACTTC. This codes for CASRGTAGYEQYF.

The V call is TRBV25-1, the J call TRBJ1-6; no clear D gene. The CDR3 is 13 amino acids. Germline lookup yields CDR1 MGHDK and CDR2 SYGVNS. V was shortened by 4 bases and J by 8 bases, with 9 bases between the two germline ends. The CDR3 here is CASSGTIHSPLHF. CDR3 DNA: TGTGCCAGCAGTGGGACTATACATTCACCCCTCCACTTT.

The chain employs TRBV13 and TRBJ2-2, with D tentatively TRBD1 (8 bases). The CDR3 length is 15 residues. V lost 5 bases, J lost 2 bases, and 12 bases lay in between. Germline CDR1 is PRHDT and CDR2 is FYEKMQ (reference sequence). CDR3 region: CASSHRGGNTGELFF. CDR3 nucleotides: TGTGCCAGCAGCCACAGGGGGGGAAACACCGGGGAGCTGTTTTTT.

The chain is built from TRBV7-2 and TRBJ2-1; possible D gene TRBD2, 6 bases. CDR3 length equals 15 residues. The ends were cut back, 5 bases at V and 7 bases at J, with 18 bases in the middle. Germline CDR1 is SGHTA and CDR2 is FQGNSA. CDR3 sequence: CASSAPGLPSNEQFF. The CDR3 DNA follows: TGTGCCAGCAGCGCCCCGGGACTCCCTTCTAATGAGCAGTTCTTC.

This chain uses TRBV10-2 with TRBJ1-2, with D possibly matching TRBD1 (5 bases). The CDR3 length is 13 residues. Trimming left V 4 bases short and J 4 bases short, with 10 bases between. Germline CDR1 reads WSHSY; CDR2 reads SAAADI. CDR3 sequence reads: CASSASGSYGYTF. CDR3 nucleotide sequence: TGCGCCAGCAGTGCTTCAGGGTCCTATGGCTACACCTTC.

The V gene is TRBV13, the J gene TRBJ2-3; 10 bases map to TRBD2. The germline gives CDR1 PRHDT, CDR2 FYEKMQ (reference sequence). The CDR3 is 16 amino acids. V shed 4 bases, J shed 7 bases, and the junction held 11 bases outside the gene matches. DNA for the CDR3: TGTGCCAGCAGCTCAAGGGGGGTAGCGGGGGGTCATACGCAGTATTTT. Protein product: CASSSRGVAGGHTQYF.

The chain combines TRBV11-2 with TRBJ2-7, with 7 bases identical to TRBD1. CDR1 and CDR2 from the germline V gene are SGHAT and FQNNGV. CDR3 size: 14 residues. J lost 4 bases, V lost 5 bases, and 8 bases had no gene match. Written as DNA, the CDR3 is TGTGCCAGCAGCCGAAGGGACAGTGGGTACGAGCAGTACTTC. It is translated as CASSRRDSGYEQYF.

This chain connects TRBV2 to TRBJ2-7, with D tentatively TRBD1 (5 bases). Trimming stripped 5 bases from V and 12 bases from J, with 23 bases between. Looked up from germline, CDR1 is SNHLY and CDR2 is FYNNEI. The CDR3 consists of 14 residues. The CDR3 DNA sequence: TGTGCCAGCAGTCTAGGGGCAGGGCAACCCCCGCCGTACTTC. Translated: CASSLGAGQPPPYF.

This chain joins TRBV30 and TRBJ2-5; D is perhaps TRBD1 (6 bases). This CDR3 has 13 amino acids. Between the trimmed V and J ends, which lost 5 bases and 5 bases, there was a span of 15 bases. The germline CDR1 and CDR2 sequences are GTSNPN and SVGIG (reference sequence). The CDR3 spells CAWAGEWMETQYF. The CDR3 nucleotides are TGTGCCTGGGCAGGGGAGTGGATGGAGACCCAGTACTTC.

V is TRBV7-2 and J is TRBJ1-6; D call uncertain. Trimming cost V 8 bases and J 6 bases, with 14 bases left between them. Germline V lookup: CDR1 SGHTA, CDR2 FQGNSA. This CDR3 has 14 residues. This CDR3 reads CASCLREFNSPLHF. The CDR3 DNA is TGTGCCAGCTGTCTACGGGAGTTTAATTCACCCCTCCACTTT.

This clone turned up a few times. The junction does not match germline at one end; this may be a read error. The chain links TRBV7-2 to TRBJ1-1; D unclear. Germline V gene sequence: CDR1 SGHTA, CDR2 FQGNSA. This CDR3 is built from 12 residues. CDR3 region: CASSIASPEAFF. In nucleotides, the CDR3 is TGTGCCAGCAGCATAGCCTCCCCTGAAGCTTTCTTT.

The chain carries TRBV6-5 and TRBJ1-2; D may be TRBD1 (6 bases). Trimming shortened V by 3 bases and J by 3 bases, and 14 bases separated the two germline ends. This CDR3 has 15 residues. The V gene's germline CDR1 is MNHEY and CDR2 SVGAGI. The CDR3 sequence: CASSYEQGHHYGYTF. The CDR3 coding sequence is TGTGCCAGCAGTTATGAGCAGGGACATCACTATGGCTACACCTTC.

The CDR3 reads CASSREVDSTDTQYF. In nucleotides, the CDR3 is TGCGCCAGCAGCCGCGAAGTAGATAGCACAGATACGCAGTATTTT. The J gene is TRBJ2-3, the V gene TRBV5-1; D unresolved. Germline V gene sequence: CDR1 SGHRS, CDR2 YFSETQ. The CDR3 runs 15 residues. V was clipped by 4 bases and J by 0 bases, with 12 bases between them.

The chain couples TRBV7-9 to TRBJ2-2; the D is unclear. Germline V gene data show CDR1 as SEHNR and CDR2 as FQNEAQ (reference sequence). The ends were cut back, 4 bases at V and 4 bases at J, with 7 bases in the middle. The CDR3 is made up of 13 amino acids. CDR3 loop: CASSSRFTGELFF. Here the CDR3 DNA reads TGTGCCAGCAGCTCCCGGTTCACCGGGGAGCTGTTTTTT.